This TCR beta chain stems from a study of technical replicates of blood from a handful of donors. Method: immunoSEQ multiplex PCR; TCRdb's copy keeps in-frame clones and lacks some. The table has 15,000 or so clones, roughly four fifths seen once; the top ten hold around 12%. Germline values: CDR1 SGHAT, CDR2 FQNNGV. The CDR3 totals 13 residues. V dropped 1 base and J dropped 5 bases, with 6 bases sitting between them. The source of this sequence is a human donor in good health. This chain joins TRBV11-2 and TRBJ2-1; no definite D call. Sample: PBMCs. CDR3 residues: CASSLVRDNEQFF. CDR3 sequence (DNA): TGTGCCAGCAGCTTAGTCCGGGACAATGAGCAGTTCTTC.